Each of the 32 T cell receptor beta chains below was sequenced from the same sample in a study of identical twins. TCRdb processed the 5' RACE reads anew with MiXCR; each CDR3 protein has one entry. The sample has fewer than 900,000 distinct CDR3 sequences, 21% seen once; the top ten hold roughly 4.3%. These data also featured in a second study, about T cells expressing NK-cell markers.

The sequenced sample was PBMCs. The receptors come from a woman aged 18-30 years in good health.

V is TRBV27 and J is TRBJ2-7; 7 positions match TRBD1. In germline, CDR1 is MNHEY, CDR2 SMNVEV (reference sequence). The CDR3 totals 15 residues. The junction had 7 bases not matched to a gene; V was cut back by 2 bases and J by 3 bases. This CDR3 reads CASSLNRGRHYEQYF. CDR3 nucleotide sequence: TGTGCCAGCAGTTTAAACAGGGGTCGCCACTACGAGCAGTACTTC.

This clonotype was counted a few times. The rearrangement joins TRBV20-1 to TRBJ2-5; D is undetermined. The CDR3 loop spans 12 amino acids. Deletions cut 6 bases from V and 0 bases from J, with 8 bases between. Germline-derived CDR1 and CDR2 are DFQATT and SNEGSKA (reference sequence). The CDR3 bases are TGCAGTGCCAAAGAGTACCAAGAGACCCAGTACTTC. This encodes CSAKEYQETQYF.

The chain joins TRBV9 to TRBJ2-2; a weak D match, TRBD2 (7 bases). Germline V CDR1 and CDR2: SGDLS, YYNGEE. The CDR3 contains 14 residues. V shed 7 bases and J shed 2 bases, with 12 bases lying between them. CDR3 protein: CASGGATNTGELFF. CDR3 nucleotides: TGTGCCAGCGGGGGGGCAACTAACACCGGGGAGCTGTTTTTT. The full variable domain, completed using reference TRBV9 and TRBJ2-2, is DSGVTQTPKHLITATGQRVTLRCSPRSGDLSVYWYQQSLDQGLQFLIQYYNGEERAKGNILERFSAQQFPDLHSELNLSSLELGDSALYFCASGGATNTGELFFGEGSRLTVL.

The chain uses TRBV7-6 and TRBJ2-5; D is unresolved. This CDR3 has 12 amino acids. Germline V CDR1 and CDR2: SGHVS, FNYEAQ. V gave up 7 bases and J gave up 2 bases, with 8 bases separating them. This chain's CDR3 is CASKARQETQYF. CDR3 bases: TGTGCCAGCAAAGCTAGACAAGAGACCCAGTACTTC.

The chain employs TRBV27 and TRBJ2-1; D gene ambiguous. The CDR3 has 11 amino acids. Germline V gene data show CDR1 as MNHEY and CDR2 as SMNVEV (reference sequence). V lost 6 bases and J lost 9, with 9 bases in between. This CDR3 is CASRGFGEQFF. CDR3 DNA sequence: TGTGCCAGCAGGGGTTTCGGTGAGCAGTTCTTC.

This chain joins TRBV7-6 and TRBJ2-7; D call uncertain. V was trimmed by 1 base and J by 6 bases, leaving 16 bases between them. CDR1 and CDR2 (germline): SGHVS, FNYEAQ. CDR3 length: 15 residues. DNA for the CDR3: TGTGCCAGCAGCTTAGGTAGTTCTGGGTTAGTCGAGCAGTACTTC. Its translation is CASSLGSSGLVEQYF.

This clonotype was seen a handful of times. The chain links TRBV12-3 or TRBV12-4 to TRBJ2-7; 7 nucleotides line up with TRBD1. The CDR3 consists of 15 residues. With V trimmed by 5 bases and J by 3 bases, 10 bases remained unmatched. The CDR3 nucleotides are TGTGCCAGCAGTCAAAACAGGGGCAGAGGCTACGAGCAGTACTTC. Translated, it gives CASSQNRGRGYEQYF.

This chain joins TRBV20-1 and TRBJ2-7, with D uncertain. CDR3 length: 13 amino acids. V was pared by 3 bases and J by 0 bases, with 9 bases between. CDR1 is DFQATT, CDR2 SNEGSKA, per germline (reference sequence). The DNA for the CDR3 is TGCAGTGCTAGTACTGCCAGCTCCTACGAGCAGTACTTC. Encoded protein: CSASTASSYEQYF.

The rearrangement uses TRBV2 and TRBJ1-2, with TRBD1 identical over 7 bases. V trimming: 8 bases; J trimming: 0 bases; junction bases outside the gene matches: 9. This CDR3 has 15 amino acids. Looked up from germline, CDR1 is SNHLY and CDR2 is FYNNEI. The CDR3 DNA is TGTGCCAGCGGGCCGGGACAGTATTCTAACTATGGCTACACCTTC. This codes for CASGPGQYSNYGYTF.

The chain combines TRBV27 with TRBJ2-1, with a weak D call TRBD2 (6 bases). The CDR3 totals 14 residues. The germline CDR1 and CDR2 sequences are MNHEY and SMNVEV (reference sequence). V gave up 3 bases and J gave up 5 bases, with 11 bases separating them. As DNA, the CDR3 is TGTGCCAGCAGTTTTTCCGGGAGTGACAATGAGCAGTTCTTC. It yields the protein CASSFSGSDNEQFF.

V and J are TRBV11-2 and TRBJ2-5, with 9 positions matching TRBD2. The germline CDR1 and CDR2 sequences are SGHAT and FQNNGV. V lost 3 bases, J lost 4 bases, and 6 bases stayed unmatched. This CDR3 region has 15 residues. The CDR3 sequence: CASSFSGRDSETQYF. Written as DNA, the CDR3 is TGTGCCAGCAGCTTTAGCGGGAGAGATTCAGAGACCCAGTACTTC.

This chain joins TRBV20-1 and TRBJ2-7, with 7 bases matching TRBD2. The germline gives CDR1 DFQATT, CDR2 SNEGSKA (reference sequence). The CDR3 loop spans 14 amino acids. V trimming: 0 bases; J trimming: 1 base; junction bases outside the gene matches: 3. CDR3 in amino acids: CSARDTSASYEQYF. The CDR3 DNA sequence: TGCAGTGCTAGAGATACTAGCGCGTCCTACGAGCAGTACTTC.

This chain connects TRBV18 to TRBJ1-2, with D uncertain. CDR1 and CDR2 (germline): KGHSH, LQKENI. V was shortened by 8 bases and J by 7 bases, with 14 bases between the two germline ends. CDR3 length: 12 amino acids. The CDR3 nucleotides are TGTGCCAGCCTCGGCGGCCCAGGTGGCTACACCTTC. This codes for CASLGGPGGYTF.

V is TRBV7-6 and J is TRBJ2-5; a possible D gene is TRBD2 (7 bases). This CDR3 region has 18 residues. Trimming cost V 1 base and J 5 bases, with 23 bases left between them. Germline V CDR1 and CDR2: SGHVS, FNYEAQ. CDR3 region: CASSLVPVGGGQQETQYF. For the CDR3, the DNA is TGTGCCAGCAGCTTAGTCCCTGTGGGGGGGGGCCAACAGGAGACCCAGTACTTC.

This chain connects TRBV20-1 to TRBJ2-6; D assignment may be TRBD1 or TRBD2 (5 bases each). Germline V gives CDR1 DFQATT, CDR2 SNEGSKA (reference sequence). The CDR3 loop spans 15 amino acids. Trimming removed 6 bases at V and 0 bases at J, with 12 bases between. The CDR3 bases are TGCAGTGCCAGGGAGACAGCCTCTGGGGCCAACGTCCTGACTTTC. Its protein is CSARETASGANVLTF.

This CDR3 reads CASSRTGQGNEKLFF. The CDR3 DNA reads TGTGCCAGCAGTCGTACGGGACAGGGGAATGAAAAACTGTTTTTT. The chain combines TRBV6-8 with TRBJ1-4, with 10 nucleotides matching TRBD1. Per germline, CDR1 MNHGY and CDR2 SAAAGT. With 5 bases clipped from V and 5 bases from J, the junction kept 5 bases outside the gene matches. The CDR3 sequence is 15 residues long.

The chain couples TRBV27 to TRBJ2-5; 10 bases fit TRBD2. Germline V gives CDR1 MNHEY, CDR2 SMNVEV (reference sequence). V dropped 6 bases and J dropped 1; count of bases not matched to a gene: 8. This CDR3 has 16 residues. The CDR3 loop is CASRGLAGGIQETQYF. CDR3 DNA sequence: TGTGCCAGCAGGGGATTAGCGGGAGGTATCCAAGAGACCCAGTACTTC.

This clonotype has just a few counts. This chain links TRBV27 with TRBJ2-2; TRBD2 matches at 7 bases. This CDR3 region has 19 residues. The germline CDR1 and CDR2 sequences are MNHEY and SMNVEV (reference sequence). V was pared by 6 bases and J by 1 base, with 17 bases of the junction left unmatched. The DNA for the CDR3 is TGTGCCAGCAGACCAGGGAGGATTAGCGGGCAGTGGAACACCGGGGAGCTGTTTTTT. Translating it yields CASRPGRISGQWNTGELFF.

This clonotype occurred a few times. The chain uses TRBV7-2 and TRBJ2-5; D remains ambiguous. The CDR3 runs 13 residues. Germline values: CDR1 SGHTA, CDR2 FQGNSA. Trimming took 7 bases from V and 5 from J, leaving 14 bases between them. CDR3 coding DNA: TGTGCCAGCAACCTGCTAGTGGGGGAGACCCAGTACTTC. This translates into CASNLLVGETQYF. The variable domain in full, with the rest retrieved from reference TRBV7-2 and TRBJ2-5, is GAGVSQSPSNKVTEKGKDVELRCDPISGHTALYWYRQSLGQGLEFLIYFQGNSAPDKSGLPSDRFSAERTGGSVSTLTIQRTQQEDSAVYLCASNLLVGETQYFGPGTRLLVL.

V and J are TRBV20-1 and TRBJ2-1; 10 bases map to TRBD2. The CDR3 covers 15 residues. J was trimmed by 6 bases and V by 0 bases; bases with no gene match: 5. Looked up from germline, CDR1 is DFQATT and CDR2 is SNEGSKA (reference sequence). CDR3 DNA: TGCAGTGCTAGAGATACTAGCGGGATGAGCAATGAGCAGTTCTTC. Protein sequence: CSARDTSGMSNEQFF.

The rearrangement uses TRBV10-3 and TRBJ2-1; 7 bases line up with TRBD2. The V gene end was trimmed by 3 bases and the J gene end by 5 bases; junction bases not matched to a gene: 7. Germline V gene sequence: CDR1 ENHRY, CDR2 SYGVKD. The CDR3 contains 15 residues. CDR3 loop: CAISDQRDYHNEQFF. In DNA form, the CDR3 reads TGTGCCATCAGTGATCAACGGGACTACCACAATGAGCAGTTCTTC.

This clonotype has a count of ten or more. The chain has TRBV5-5 and TRBJ2-1, with 8 bases that match TRBD1. This CDR3 is 13 amino acids long. With V trimmed by 4 bases and J by 7 bases, 4 bases remained unmatched. The germline CDR1 and CDR2 sequences are SGHKS and YYEKEE (reference sequence). The CDR3 sequence: CASSRRQGNEQFF. DNA for the CDR3: TGTGCCAGCAGCAGGCGACAGGGGAATGAGCAGTTCTTC.

This clonotype was seen a few times. The chain employs TRBV11-1 and TRBJ2-2; the D is unclear. This CDR3 region has 14 residues. Trimming removed 4 bases at V and 3 bases at J, with 9 bases between. Per the germline V gene, CDR1 is SGHAT and CDR2 is FQDESV (reference sequence). The DNA of the CDR3 is TGTGCCAGCAGCTCCACATGGGACACCGGGGAGCTGTTTTTT. This translates into CASSSTWDTGELFF.

This clonotype turned up a few times. The chain joins TRBV20-1 to TRBJ2-7, with a possible D match to TRBD1 (6 bases). Looked up from germline, CDR1 is DFQATT and CDR2 is SNEGSKA (reference sequence). The CDR3 has 15 amino acids. Trimming removed 0 bases at V and 3 bases at J, with 15 bases between. The CDR3 is CSARDRQAKIYEQYF. CDR3 nucleotides: TGCAGTGCTAGAGACCGACAGGCAAAGATCTACGAGCAGTACTTC.

This clonotype turned up a few times. The V gene is TRBV7-2, the J gene TRBJ2-7; TRBD1 is a possible D gene (5 bases). This CDR3 has 14 amino acids. V lost 0 bases and J lost 5, with 11 bases in between. Germline values: CDR1 SGHTA, CDR2 FQGNSA. Here the CDR3 reads CASSLALLGHEQYF. Written as DNA, the CDR3 is TGTGCCAGCAGCTTAGCGCTTTTGGGGCACGAGCAGTACTTC. The whole variable domain, remainder taken from reference TRBV7-2 and TRBJ2-7, is GAGVSQSPSNKVTEKGKDVELRCDPISGHTALYWYRQSLGQGLEFLIYFQGNSAPDKSGLPSDRFSAERTGGSVSTLTIQRTQQEDSAVYLCASSLALLGHEQYFGPGTRLTVT.

This rearrangement joins TRBV20-1 to TRBJ2-7; TRBD2 matches 9 bases. Germline loops: CDR1 DFQATT, CDR2 SNEGSKA (reference sequence). This CDR3 comprises 13 residues. The V gene end was trimmed by 6 bases and the J gene end by 0 bases; junction bases not matched to a gene: 3. CDR3 region: CSASSGVSYEQYF. In nucleotides, the CDR3 is TGCAGTGCCTCTAGCGGGGTCTCCTACGAGCAGTACTTC.

The rearrangement joins TRBV5-1 to TRBJ2-3; 9 nucleotides align to TRBD2. There are 14 residues in the CDR3. Germline assignment: CDR1 SGHRS and CDR2 YFSETQ. Trimming cost V 3 bases and J 6 bases; bases outside gene matches: 5. The CDR3 spells CASSSATSGDTQYF. The CDR3 DNA sequence: TGCGCCAGCAGCTCGGCGACTAGCGGTGATACGCAGTATTTT.

The V gene is TRBV30, the J gene TRBJ2-3, with 8 bases that match TRBD2. CDR1 is GTSNPN and CDR2 is SVGIG in the germline V gene (reference sequence). With V trimmed by 5 bases and J by 3 bases, 10 bases remained unmatched. This CDR3 is built from 15 residues. CDR3 loop: CAWASGRVGTDTQYF. The CDR3 DNA reads as TGTGCCTGGGCGAGCGGGAGAGTGGGAACAGATACGCAGTATTTT.

This clonotype was counted many times. The chain employs TRBV20-1 and TRBJ2-1; possible D gene TRBD2, 5 bases. V lost 5 bases and J 0 bases, leaving 14 bases between the germline ends. The germline V gene has CDR1 DFQATT and CDR2 SNEGSKA (reference sequence). This CDR3 is 15 amino acids long. CDR3 nucleotide sequence: TGCAGTGCTTACCCTAGCCGGAGCTCCTACAATGAGCAGTTCTTC. It translates to CSAYPSRSSYNEQFF.

The V and J genes are TRBV14 and TRBJ2-1; D unclear. The germline V and J ends were trimmed by 9 bases and 5 bases, with 5 bases remaining between them. CDR1 and CDR2 from the germline V gene are SGHDN and FVKESK. CDR3 size: 10 residues. The CDR3 region has the DNA TGTGCCAGGTATAACAATGAGCAGTTCTTC. The encoded protein is CARYNNEQFF.

The genes are TRBV12-3 or TRBV12-4 and TRBJ2-1; D is unclear. The CDR3 has 14 amino acids. The V end lost 5 bases, the J end lost 5 bases, and 13 bases lay between the germline ends. CDR3 loop: CASSLTGPHNEQFF. Written as DNA, the CDR3 is TGTGCCAGCAGTCTCACCGGGCCCCACAATGAGCAGTTCTTC.

This clonotype was seen a handful of times. This chain links TRBV9 with TRBJ2-7; 9 bases fit TRBD1. The V segment lost 4 bases and the J segment 1 base; nucleotides outside the gene matches: 6. The CDR3 sequence is 15 residues long. CDR1 and CDR2 (germline): SGDLS, YYNGEE. As DNA, the CDR3 is TGTGCCAGCAGCTTGGGACAGGGAAATTCCTACGAGCAGTACTTC. Translated: CASSLGQGNSYEQYF.